These 9 T cell receptor beta chains came from one sample sequenced in a study of T cell responses to AZD1222 COVID-19 vaccine. Repertoires were generated with immunoSEQ multiplex PCR, while TCRdb's copy carries only in-frame clones and drops some. The data hold some 50,000 clones, with approximately 79% observed a single time. Sequencing was performed on peripheral blood, taken on day 0 of MenACWY control vaccination. Receptors originate from an adult in good health.

The V call is TRBV5-6, the J call TRBJ1-2; a weak D match, TRBD1 (5 bases). Germline loops: CDR1 SGHDT, CDR2 YYEEEE. V dropped 0 bases and J dropped 3 bases, with 12 bases sitting between them. CDR3 length: 15 amino acids. The CDR3 sequence: CASSLEGTSHYGYTF. In nucleotides, the CDR3 is TGTGCCAGCAGCTTGGAGGGGACCTCACACTATGGCTACACCTTC.

This sequence joins TRBV4-1 and TRBJ1-2, with TRBD1 as a possible D gene (5 bases). In germline, CDR1 is MGHRA, CDR2 YSYEKL. The CDR3 is 16 amino acids. The V and J ends lost 1 base and 0 bases respectively, with 12 bases between them. The CDR3 coding sequence is TGCGCCAGCAGCCAAGTCGCTACAGGCGCTAACTATGGCTACACCTTC. It specifies CASSQVATGANYGYTF.

J is TRBJ1-2 and V is TRBV2; unclear D gene. This CDR3 region has 13 residues. CDR1 and CDR2 from the germline V gene are SNHLY and FYNNEI. The V and J ends lost 3 bases and 5 bases respectively, with 10 bases between them. This chain's CDR3 is CASSDSGKYGYTF. For the CDR3, the DNA is TGTGCCAGCAGTGACTCGGGGAAGTATGGCTACACCTTC.

The chain uses TRBV27 and TRBJ2-7, with TRBD2 identical over 11 bases. V lost 5 bases to trimming and J lost 0 bases; unmatched junction nucleotides: 9. The CDR3 runs 17 residues. CDR1 is MNHEY and CDR2 is SMNVEV in the germline V gene (reference sequence). The CDR3 DNA follows: TGTGCCAGCAGTCCCTCCGGACTAGCGGGCAACTCCTACGAGCAGTACTTC. This encodes CASSPSGLAGNSYEQYF.

This rearrangement joins TRBV28 to TRBJ2-7; TRBD1 agrees at 7 bases. Germline V gene lookup returns CDR1 MDHEN and CDR2 SYDVKM. V trimming: 7 bases; J trimming: 6 bases; junction bases outside the gene matches: 12. There are 14 residues in the CDR3. DNA for the CDR3: TGTGCCAGCATTCCCGACAGGGTCAACCGCGAGCAGTACTTC. This encodes CASIPDRVNREQYF.

The genes are TRBV2 and TRBJ2-3, with 9 bases matching TRBD1. This CDR3 region has 15 residues. Per germline, CDR1 SNHLY and CDR2 FYNNEI. Trimming cost V 3 bases and J 0 bases; bases outside gene matches: 1. Here the CDR3 reads CASSDGTGSTDTQYF. In DNA, the CDR3 is TGTGCCAGCAGTGATGGGACAGGGAGCACAGATACGCAGTATTTT.

This clone turned up a few times. The genes are TRBV3-1 (or the pseudogene TRBV3-2) and TRBJ1-2, with D uncertain. Trimming left V 0 bases short and J 2 bases short, with 13 bases between. The length of the CDR3 is 16 residues. Germline V gene data show CDR1 as LGHDT and CDR2 as YNNKEL (reference sequence). DNA of the CDR3: TGTGCCAGCAGCCAAGAAGGAACCCGTCTAAACTATGGCTACACCTTC. As protein: CASSQEGTRLNYGYTF.

The genes are TRBV19 and TRBJ2-3, with TRBD2 as a possible D gene (6 bases). V was trimmed by 3 bases and J by 5 bases, leaving 15 bases between them. The CDR3 covers 15 residues. The germline gives CDR1 LNHDA, CDR2 SQIVND (reference sequence). The CDR3 DNA reads TGTGCCAGTAGTATTATGGGGGGTAGAGAAGATACGCAGTATTTT. It specifies CASSIMGGREDTQYF.

The chain joins TRBV28 to TRBJ1-2; 7 bases line up with TRBD1. The ends lost 6 bases at V and 8 bases at J; junction bases unmatched: 12. Germline lookup yields CDR1 MDHEN and CDR2 SYDVKM. The CDR3 spans 14 residues. The CDR3 DNA reads TGTGCCAGCAGGCTCACGACAGGGTTTTACGGCTACACCTTC. This codes for CASRLTTGFYGYTF.